This T cell receptor beta chain was identified during a study of T cell responses to AZD1222 COVID-19 vaccine. Study-wide results and limits: The donor group comprised mostly white British people and more females; the analysis possibly underestimated clonal diversity. In all cases, repertoires were sampled only after the peak T cell response.

A remark on this clone: Its antigen is still unknown. In the same sample, other DNA sequences code for this CDR3.

V lost 8 bases, J lost 8 bases, and 17 bases stayed unmatched. The germline gives CDR1 LNHDA, CDR2 SQIVND (reference sequence). This CDR3 region has 15 residues. Method: immunoSEQ multiplex PCR; TCRdb's copy keeps in-frame clones and lacks some. The sample has 55,000 to 75,000 clones, less than 85% seen once. The sample consisted of peripheral blood, taken on day 0 of AZD1222 vaccination. The chain couples TRBV19 to TRBJ1-2, with 7 bases fitting TRBD1. The sequence was collected from an adult in good health. The DNA of the CDR3 is TGTGCCAGTCAACAACGGGACAGATTATACGGAGGCTACACCTTC. Encoded protein: CASQQRDRLYGGYTF.